This entry concerns a single T cell receptor (beta chain). Its matching antigen is unknown. TCRdb's table, derived via immunoSEQ multiplex PCR, lists solely in-frame clones and lacks some. The repertoire holds about 100,000 clones, over 75% seen once, with about 5.9% in the top ten. Germline loops: CDR1 SGHRS, CDR2 YFSETQ. CDR3 length: 14 amino acids. V was pared by 0 bases and J by 3 bases, with 9 bases between. These data originate in a study of identifying expanded T cells in peripheral blood. General study points: Variance in clone template counts between approximately 2-week samples significantly increased with total template count across all healthy donors.

The source is a person between 18 and 69 years old in good health. Sequences were obtained from blood. The V and J genes are TRBV5-1 and TRBJ1-1, with D uncertain. The DNA of the CDR3 is TGCGCCAGCAGCTTGGGAGCTTTGGACACTGAAGCTTTCTTT. Protein: CASSLGALDTEAFF.